The clone carrying this T cell receptor beta chain was counted between two and nine times. Its target is unknown. The data stem from a study of response to subunit inactivated influenza vaccine. General observations from the study: The authors suggested that few new T cells are recruited per seasonal influenza vaccination.

Germline lookup yields CDR1 SEHNR and CDR2 FQNEAQ (reference sequence). Trimming cost V 5 bases and J 6 bases, with 16 bases left between them. This CDR3 has 15 amino acids. TCRdb fed the RT-PCR reads into MiXCR, producing one record per CDR3 protein. The sample comprises 630,000 or so distinct CDR3 sequences, 15% to 19% of which are singletons, and approximately 10% rests with the top ten. Sequenced material: PBMCs from blood, taken 11 to 12 days after vaccination. The genes are TRBV7-9 and TRBJ2-2; the D call may be TRBD1 or TRBD2 (5 bases each). This sequence was found in a man aged 45-60 years who received an inactivated influenza vaccine. The DNA of the CDR3 is TGTGCCAGCAGCGGGACGACGGGAAGCCCCGGGGAGCTGTTTTTT. It is translated as CASSGTTGSPGELFF.